This TCR beta chain appears in the sequencing data of a study of cytomegalovirus exposure and HLA in healthy donors. This PCR relied on a set of 60 Vbeta primers and 13 Jbeta primers. Clones were sequenced by immunoSEQ multiplex PCR, and TCRdb holds only the in-frame ones, with some missing. The profile covers over 150,000 clones, with roughly three quarters appearing a single time and 13% taken by the ten largest. Germline-derived CDR1 and CDR2 are SGHDT and YYEEEE. This CDR3 spans 16 amino acids. Trimming at V came to 1 base and at J to 2 bases, leaving 4 bases not matched to a gene. The V call is TRBV5-6, the J call TRBJ2-5; the match to TRBD2 covers 11 bases. Sequencing was performed on PBMCs. The clonotype was recovered from a woman between 45 and 60 years old in good health and CMV-seropositive. The CDR3 reads CASSLPLAGGQETQYF. The DNA of the CDR3 is TGTGCCAGCAGCTTGCCCTTAGCGGGGGGGCAAGAGACCCAGTACTTC.